The 30 T cell receptor beta chains listed next were all sequenced from one sample in a study of T-cell memory formation after mild COVID-19. Each CDR3 protein is one row after TCRdb ran MiXCR on the 5' RACE reads. The profile covers approximately 430,000 distinct CDR3 sequences, with 20% to 30% appearing a single time and less than 15% taken by the ten largest. The sequenced sample was PBMCs or a T cell subset sorted from them (not recorded which). The receptors were gathered from an adult woman who had mild COVID-19 (a few samples of this study predate the infection). Cell type and time point are not known.

This clonotype was detected many times. This chain joins TRBV5-1 and TRBJ2-2; TRBD1 matches 9 bases. CDR1 and CDR2 (germline): SGHRS, YFSETQ. The CDR3 is made up of 15 amino acids. V lost 0 bases and J lost 4; bases outside the gene matches: 1. The CDR3 is CASSLDRGRTGELFF. The DNA of the CDR3 is TGCGCCAGCAGCTTGGACAGGGGGCGCACCGGGGAGCTGTTTTTT. Based on the CDR3 plus reference TRBV5-1 and TRBJ2-2, the full variable domain is KAGVTQTPRYLIKTRGQQVTLSCSPISGHRSVSWYQQTPGQGLQFLFEYFSETQRNKGNFPGRFSGRQFSNSRSEMNVSTLELGDSALYLCASSLDRGRTGELFFGEGSRLTVL.

This clonotype was detected a few times. This chain uses TRBV11-2 with TRBJ2-2; possibly TRBD1 for D (5 bases). The V end was cut by 4 bases, the J end by 1 base, with 10 bases between. Germline-derived CDR1 and CDR2 are SGHAT and FQNNGV. There are 15 residues in the CDR3. The CDR3 loop reads CASSSRTGNTGELFF. The CDR3 bases are TGTGCCAGCAGCTCAAGAACAGGGAACACCGGGGAGCTGTTTTTT. Full variable domain (missing parts from reference TRBV11-2 and TRBJ2-2): EAGVAQSPRYKIIEKRQSVAFWCNPISGHATLYWYQQILGQGPKLLIQFQNNGVVDDSQLPKDRFSAERLKGVDSTLKIQPAKLEDSAVYLCASSSRTGNTGELFFGEGSRLTVL.

The CDR3 protein is CASSYGVEAEAFF. CDR3 coding DNA: TGTGCCAGCAGTTACGGGGTGGAGGCTGAAGCTTTCTTT. The V and J genes are TRBV6-2 or TRBV6-3 and TRBJ1-1; no clear D. The V gene lost 2 bases and the J gene lost 6 bases, with 10 bases spanning the gap. The CDR3 spans 13 residues. Germline loops: CDR1 MNHEY, CDR2 SVGEGT.

This clonotype was found a few times. The rearrangement links TRBV7-9 to TRBJ2-1, with D unclear. Trimming took 7 bases from V and 2 from J, leaving 15 bases between them. Germline CDR1 and CDR2: SEHNR and FQNEAQ (reference sequence). The CDR3 is 15 residues long. Written as DNA, the CDR3 is TGTGCCAGCACCCACTTGTCCGTCCCCTACAATGAGCAGTTCTTC. It translates to CASTHLSVPYNEQFF.

The chain is built from TRBV20-1 and TRBJ2-1; 14 nucleotides line up with TRBD2. After removal of 6 bases from V and 6 bases from J, the junction contained 7 bases not matched to a gene. This CDR3 contains 15 residues. CDR1 and CDR2 (germline): DFQATT, SNEGSKA (reference sequence). CDR3 in amino acids: CSATGTSGRGNEQFF. The CDR3 nucleotides read TGCAGTGCAACAGGGACTAGCGGGAGAGGCAATGAGCAGTTCTTC.

The genes are TRBV4-1 and TRBJ2-1; 9 bases fit TRBD1. Germline lookup yields CDR1 MGHRA and CDR2 YSYEKL. The CDR3 is made up of 17 amino acids. J gave up 4 bases and V 0 bases, and 7 bases lay outside the gene matches. CDR3 in DNA: TGCGCCAGCAGCCAAGATACGATGGGGACAGGGTACAATGAGCAGTTCTTC. It specifies CASSQDTMGTGYNEQFF.

The V gene is TRBV12-3 or TRBV12-4, the J gene TRBJ1-1; a weak D match, TRBD1 (5 bases). The CDR3 spans 14 residues. The V end lost 4 bases, the J end lost 0 bases, and 9 bases lay between the germline ends. CDR3 coding DNA: TGTGCCAGCAGTTCGTGGGGGGTGAACACTGAAGCTTTCTTT. It is translated as CASSSWGVNTEAFF.

This clonotype was recorded a few times. This chain joins TRBV20-1 and TRBJ2-7; 7 nucleotides align to TRBD2. Germline V gene data show CDR1 as DFQATT and CDR2 as SNEGSKA (reference sequence). There are 11 residues in the CDR3. With 1 base clipped from V and 6 bases from J, the junction kept 0 bases outside the gene matches. The DNA for the CDR3 is TGCAGTGCTAGAGCTAGCGGCGAGCAGTACTTC. Its translation is CSARASGEQYF.

This clonotype was observed a handful of times. CDR3 bases: TGTGCCAGCAGTTTACTAGCCCTCGGGTCCTACGAGCAGTACTTC. This codes for CASSLLALGSYEQYF. The chain has TRBV6-1 and TRBJ2-7; TRBD2 is a possible D gene (6 bases). Looked up from germline, CDR1 is MNHNS and CDR2 is SASEGT. There are 15 residues in the CDR3. V lost 5 bases and J lost 1, with 15 bases in between.

This clonotype has only a few counts. The chain links TRBV20-1 to TRBJ2-5, with D hard to call. The V end lost 7 bases, the J end lost 2 bases, and 8 bases lay between the germline ends. Germline values: CDR1 DFQATT, CDR2 SNEGSKA (reference sequence). The CDR3 spans 11 residues. The CDR3 protein is CSERWQETQYF. The CDR3 DNA is TGCAGTGAAAGGTGGCAAGAGACCCAGTACTTC.

V usage is TRBV5-1 and J usage is TRBJ2-7; tentative D call: TRBD2 (6 bases). V was cut by 4 bases and J by 1 base, with 12 bases left in between. The CDR3 is made up of 14 amino acids. Germline V gene data show CDR1 as SGHRS and CDR2 as YFSETQ. The CDR3 loop is CASSPLGLSYEQYF. For the CDR3, the DNA is TGCGCCAGCAGCCCGCTCGGACTATCCTACGAGCAGTACTTC. Combining the CDR3 with reference TRBV5-1 and TRBJ2-7 gives the whole variable domain KAGVTQTPRYLIKTRGQQVTLSCSPISGHRSVSWYQQTPGQGLQFLFEYFSETQRNKGNFPGRFSGRQFSNSRSEMNVSTLELGDSALYLCASSPLGLSYEQYFGPGTRLTVT.

This clonotype was observed a few times. The CDR3 loop is CASSYQSAGLALGDTQYF. As DNA, the CDR3 is TGTGCCAGCAGTTACCAATCCGCGGGACTAGCGTTAGGAGATACGCAGTATTTT. V gene TRBV6-5 combines with J gene TRBJ2-3, with 10 positions matching TRBD2. Per the germline V gene, CDR1 is MNHEY and CDR2 is SVGAGI. V shed 2 bases, J shed 5 bases, and the junction held 13 bases outside the gene matches. CDR3 size: 18 residues.

This chain uses TRBV3-1 with TRBJ2-5; D might be TRBD1 (6 bases). The CDR3 totals 15 residues. Germline V gene sequence: CDR1 LGHDT, CDR2 YNNKEL (reference sequence). The V end lost 4 bases, the J end lost 5 bases, and 17 bases lay between the germline ends. The chain's CDR3 is CASSPTGTLWETQYF. The CDR3 region has the DNA TGTGCCAGCAGCCCCACCGGGACATTGTGGGAGACCCAGTACTTC.

The chain combines TRBV7-2 with TRBJ1-1, with 7 bases lining up with TRBD1. The CDR3 is 15 residues long. V lost 4 bases and J lost 0; bases outside the gene matches: 5. The germline gives CDR1 SGHTA, CDR2 FQGNSA. CDR3 loop: CASSSTGTVNTEAFF. The CDR3 DNA is TGTGCCAGCAGCTCAACGGGGACAGTGAACACTGAAGCTTTCTTT.

The CDR3 here is CASSEVGTEKSTEAFF. The DNA for the CDR3 is TGTGCCAGCAGTGAGGTGGGGACAGAGAAAAGCACTGAAGCTTTCTTT. The chain carries TRBV25-1 and TRBJ1-1, with 7 bases fitting TRBD1. J lost 4 bases, V lost 3 bases, and 11 bases had no gene match. The CDR3 sequence is 16 residues long. The germline V gene has CDR1 MGHDK and CDR2 SYGVNS.

This clonotype occurred a few times. The chain is built from TRBV11-1 and TRBJ2-3; D is ambiguous. This CDR3 comprises 12 residues. V was shortened by 0 bases and J by 6 bases, with 4 bases between the two germline ends. Germline-derived CDR1 and CDR2 are SGHAT and FQDESV (reference sequence). For the CDR3, the DNA is TGTGCCAGCAGCTTAGCGATTGATACGCAGTATTTT. It translates to CASSLAIDTQYF.

This clonotype has just a few counts. J is TRBJ2-1 and V is TRBV5-1; possibly TRBD2 for D (5 bases). This CDR3 spans 16 amino acids. The V end was cut by 2 bases, the J end by 7 bases, with 19 bases between. Germline assignment: CDR1 SGHRS and CDR2 YFSETQ. This CDR3 is CASSLTSGRWTNEQFF. The CDR3 coding sequence is TGCGCCAGCAGCTTAACCAGCGGAAGGTGGACGAATGAGCAGTTCTTC.

V usage is TRBV14 and J usage is TRBJ2-7, with 8 bases matching TRBD2. Germline CDR1 and CDR2: SGHDN and FVKESK. This CDR3 contains 17 residues. Trimming at V came to 0 bases and at J to 3 bases, leaving 10 bases not matched to a gene. The DNA for the CDR3 is TGTGCCAGCAGCCAAGATCCCTTAGCGGGGATAATCTACGAGCAGTACTTC. Translating it yields CASSQDPLAGIIYEQYF.

This clonotype showed up just a few times. This rearrangement joins TRBV5-5 to TRBJ1-1, with 9 positions matching TRBD1. From germline, CDR1 is SGHKS and CDR2 YYEKEE (reference sequence). V dropped 4 bases and J dropped 6; count of bases not matched to a gene: 13. This CDR3 has 16 residues. The CDR3 DNA sequence: TGTGCCAGCAGCCCCGGGACAGGGCACTTGAAGGCTGAAGCTTTCTTT. This codes for CASSPGTGHLKAEAFF.

This clonotype was observed a handful of times. The chain is built from TRBV4-1 and TRBJ1-6, with TRBD1 matching 7 bases. Germline CDR1 MGHRA, CDR2 YSYEKL. Losses at the gene ends were 0 bases for V and 11 bases for J; bases not matched to a gene: 7. This CDR3 comprises 15 residues. CDR3 in amino acids: CASSQDQGGRAPLHF. In DNA form, the CDR3 reads TGCGCCAGCAGCCAAGATCAGGGGGGGCGGGCACCCCTCCACTTT.

This chain connects TRBV6-2 or TRBV6-3 to TRBJ2-7, with 8 bases lining up with TRBD1. The CDR3 runs to 15 residues. V lost 6 bases, J lost 2 bases, and 9 bases stayed unmatched. From germline, CDR1 is MNHEY and CDR2 SVGEGT. Here the CDR3 DNA reads TGTGCCAGCAGGAACCGGGACAGGAGAACCTACGAGCAGTACTTC. The encoded protein is CASRNRDRRTYEQYF.

The chain couples TRBV5-6 to TRBJ1-2; a weak D match, TRBD1 (5 bases). Trimming shortened V by 4 bases and J by 7 bases, and 20 bases separated the two germline ends. CDR1 SGHDT and CDR2 YYEEEE come from the germline V gene. The CDR3 has 15 residues. CDR3 protein: CASSQKPSGRSGYTF. In DNA form, the CDR3 reads TGTGCCAGCAGCCAGAAACCATCAGGGAGGAGTGGCTACACCTTC.

This clonotype turned up a few times. V usage is TRBV4-3 and J usage is TRBJ2-7; either TRBD1 or TRBD2 may fit D (5 bases each). This CDR3 has 15 amino acids. CDR1 is LGHNA and CDR2 is YSLEER in the germline V gene. Between the trimmed V and J ends, which lost 2 bases and 4 bases, there was a span of 15 bases. The CDR3 bases are TGCGCCAGCAGCCAAAAAGCCGGGGCCGCATACGAGCAGTACTTC. It specifies CASSQKAGAAYEQYF.

This clonotype was seen a handful of times. The genes are TRBV4-3 and TRBJ2-1; weak D call: TRBD1 (5 bases). CDR1 is LGHNA and CDR2 is YSLEER in the germline V gene. Between the trimmed V and J ends, which lost 0 bases and 12 bases, there was a span of 9 bases. This CDR3 has 12 amino acids. The CDR3 loop reads CASSQDRGSQFF. In DNA form, the CDR3 reads TGCGCCAGCAGCCAAGATAGGGGCTCGCAGTTCTTC.

This clonotype was observed a handful of times. The chain recombines TRBV18 with TRBJ2-2, with 10 bases lining up with TRBD2. The CDR3 is 17 amino acids. Per germline, CDR1 KGHSH and CDR2 LQKENI. The J segment lost 0 bases and the V segment lost 3 bases, leaving 4 bases of the junction unmatched. Written as DNA, the CDR3 is TGTGCCAGCTCACCGAGGGGACTAGCGTCGAACACCGGGGAGCTGTTTTTT. The encoded protein is CASSPRGLASNTGELFF.

This clonotype was detected only once. The chain couples TRBV6-5 to TRBJ1-1; D gene uncertain. The V end lost 6 bases, the J end lost 3 bases, and 11 bases lay between the germline ends. The CDR3 spans 13 residues. Germline V gene lookup returns CDR1 MNHEY and CDR2 SVGAGI. The DNA for the CDR3 is TGTGCCAGCAGCACCTTGGCGGACACTGAAGCTTTCTTT. Protein product: CASSTLADTEAFF.

This chain uses TRBV11-2 with TRBJ2-5; 7 nucleotides match TRBD2. CDR1 is SGHAT and CDR2 is FQNNGV in the germline V gene. This CDR3 has 18 residues. V dropped 3 bases and J dropped 4; count of bases not matched to a gene: 17. CDR3 DNA sequence: TGTGCCAGCAGCTTTGGTGGCAGTTGGGAGGGCCATACAGAGACCCAGTACTTC. Translated: CASSFGGSWEGHTETQYF. The whole variable domain, filled in from reference TRBV11-2 and TRBJ2-5, reads EAGVAQSPRYKIIEKRQSVAFWCNPISGHATLYWYQQILGQGPKLLIQFQNNGVVDDSQLPKDRFSAERLKGVDSTLKIQPAKLEDSAVYLCASSFGGSWEGHTETQYFGPGTRLLVL.

The chain uses TRBV7-9 and TRBJ1-6; TRBD1 matches at 10 bases. The V and J ends lost 5 bases and 8 bases, in that order; junction bases with no gene match: 0. The germline V gene encodes CDR1 SEHNR and CDR2 FQNEAQ (reference sequence). There are 13 residues in the CDR3. CDR3 in amino acids: CASSGTGDSPLHF. Here the CDR3 DNA reads TGTGCCAGCAGCGGGACAGGGGATTCACCCCTCCACTTT.

The rearrangement uses TRBV6-4 and TRBJ1-1; a possible D gene is TRBD1 (6 bases). The length of the CDR3 is 13 residues. From germline, CDR1 is MRHNA and CDR2 SNTAGT. V lost 10 bases and J 5 bases, leaving 17 bases between the germline ends. The CDR3 here is CAIPRGFRTEAFF. The CDR3 DNA follows: TGTGCCATCCCCAGGGGTTTTCGGACTGAAGCTTTCTTT.

The chain combines TRBV20-1 with TRBJ1-1; D gene ambiguous. Germline-derived CDR1 and CDR2 are DFQATT and SNEGSKA (reference sequence). Trimming shortened V by 6 bases and J by 1 base, and 12 bases separated the two germline ends. This CDR3 comprises 13 residues. The CDR3 DNA follows: TGCAGTGCCCCGGGTGGGTGGAACACTGAAGCTTTCTTT. It is translated as CSAPGGWNTEAFF.